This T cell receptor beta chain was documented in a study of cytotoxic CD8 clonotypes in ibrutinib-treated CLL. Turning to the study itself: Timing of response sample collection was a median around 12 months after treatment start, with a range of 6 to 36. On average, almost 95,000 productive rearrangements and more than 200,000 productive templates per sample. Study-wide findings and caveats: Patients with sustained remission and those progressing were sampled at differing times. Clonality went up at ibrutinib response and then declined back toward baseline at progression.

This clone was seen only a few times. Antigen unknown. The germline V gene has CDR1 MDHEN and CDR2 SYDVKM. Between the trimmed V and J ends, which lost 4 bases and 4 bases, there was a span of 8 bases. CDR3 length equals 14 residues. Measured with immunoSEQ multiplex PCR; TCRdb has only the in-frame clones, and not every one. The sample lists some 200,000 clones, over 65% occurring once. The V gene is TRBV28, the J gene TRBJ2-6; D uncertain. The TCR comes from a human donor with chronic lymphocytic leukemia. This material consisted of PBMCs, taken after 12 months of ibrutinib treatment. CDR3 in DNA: TGTGCCAGCAGTTCTCAACAGGGGGCCAACGTCCTGACTTTC. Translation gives CASSSQQGANVLTF. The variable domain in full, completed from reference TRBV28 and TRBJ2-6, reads DVKVTQSSRYLVKRTGEKVFLECVQDMDHENMFWYRQDPGLGLRLIYFSYDVKMKEKGDIPEGYSVSREKKERFSLILESASTNQTSMYLCASSSQQGANVLTFGAGSRLTVL.